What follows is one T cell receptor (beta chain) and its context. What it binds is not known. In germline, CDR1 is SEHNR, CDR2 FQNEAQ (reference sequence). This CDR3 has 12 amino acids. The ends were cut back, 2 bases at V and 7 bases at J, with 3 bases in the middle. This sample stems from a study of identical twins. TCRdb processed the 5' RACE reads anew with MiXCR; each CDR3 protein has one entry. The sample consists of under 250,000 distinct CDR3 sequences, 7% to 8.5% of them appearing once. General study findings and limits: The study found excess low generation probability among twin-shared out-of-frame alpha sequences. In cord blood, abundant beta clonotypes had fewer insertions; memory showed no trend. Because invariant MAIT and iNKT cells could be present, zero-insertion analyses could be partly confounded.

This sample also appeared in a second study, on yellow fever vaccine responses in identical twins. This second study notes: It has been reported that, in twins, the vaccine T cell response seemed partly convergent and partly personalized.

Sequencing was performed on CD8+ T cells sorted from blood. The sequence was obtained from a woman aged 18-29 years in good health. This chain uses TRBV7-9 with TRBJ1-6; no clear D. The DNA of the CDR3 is TGTGCCAGCAGCTTACACAATTCACCCCTCCACTTT. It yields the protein CASSLHNSPLHF.